These T cell receptor beta chains were read from a single sample in a study of cytomegalovirus exposure and HLA in healthy donors. Sequenced by immunoSEQ multiplex PCR; TCRdb stores in-frame clones only, minus some. Of about 190,000 clones listed, 65% to 85% are singletons. Sequenced material: PBMCs. These receptors originate from a woman younger than 35 in good health and CMV-seronegative. The CDR3 runs from the conserved cysteine through the conserved F or W. Clone size is not always given. Where it is, it says once, few, many or a class for expanded clones.

size,V,J,CDR3
-,TRBV2,TRBJ1-1,CASSGGRNTEAFF
-,TRBV5-1,TRBJ2-5,CASRLAETQYF
-,TRBV11-1,TRBJ2-5,CASSLAAWETQYF
-,TRBV6-4,TRBJ1-6,CASITIGDRGTSPLHF
-,TRBV10-3,TRBJ2-1,CAISDPRRGLYNEQFF
once,TRBV2,TRBJ2-5,CASSSQPLGWETQYF
-,TRBV29-1,TRBJ1-1,CSVKDRGNTEAFF
few,TRBV5-1,TRBJ1-1,CASSRQGQNTEAFF
-,TRBV9,TRBJ1-1,CASSPGGRNTEAFF
few,TRBV10-3,TRBJ2-5,CAIGTEETQYF
-,TRBV28,TRBJ2-1,CASSQGQPFF
-,TRBV7-9,TRBJ2-5,CASSARQGAETQYF
-,TRBV4-1,TRBJ2-3,CASSRGLAGGGGDTQYF
-,TRBV6-1,TRBJ1-6,CASSSESPNSPLHF
once,TRBV9,TRBJ1-5,CASSRGQGPYINQPQHF
-,TRBV6-5,TRBJ1-2,CASSSFYRGSYGYTF
-,TRBV5-1,TRBJ2-7,CASSLRQGSPYEQYF
-,TRBV9,TRBJ2-2,CASSVGGTETAGELFF
few,TRBV5-1,TRBJ1-4,CASSLAGRDSLRSEKLFF
-,TRBV6-5,TRBJ1-3,CASSYGASGNTIYF
-,TRBV6-5,TRBJ1-6,CASSSGSNSPLHF
-,TRBV5-1,TRBJ1-4,CASSPGGSNEKLFF
once,TRBV5-4,TRBJ2-3,CASSQGQGTDTQYF
few,TRBV6-5,TRBJ2-3,CASSDGTSTDTQYF
-,TRBV4-1,TRBJ2-1,CASSQVTGDYNEQFF
-,TRBV4-2,TRBJ2-1,CASSHRTSGQDEQFF
-,TRBV7-2,TRBJ2-7,CASSGQPSGRGHEQYF
few,TRBV5-4,TRBJ2-3,CASSSGTSPDTQYF
-,TRBV14,TRBJ1-2,CASSPELDTLGGYGYTF
-,TRBV21-1,TRBJ1-4,CASTNESVDEKLFF
-,TRBV6-5,TRBJ2-7,CASSYAGQADGYEQYF
-,TRBV4-1,TRBJ2-5,CASSQPGEIETQYF
-,TRBV7-9,TRBJ2-7,CASSEGSGSEQYF
-,TRBV27,TRBJ1-1,CASSIDRNTEAFF
-,TRBV10-3,TRBJ1-1,CAISESTGNTEAFF
-,TRBV30,TRBJ2-7,CAWSYLDYEQYF
-,TRBV4-2,TRBJ2-7,CASSQIGWPGGDHEQYF
-,TRBV7-8,TRBJ2-1,CASSLSLAGSYNEQFF
-,TRBV12-1,TRBJ2-1,CASSFTSGSYNEQFF
few,TRBV6-6,TRBJ2-7,CASSYSLQGINYEQYF
-,TRBV18,TRBJ2-2,CASSPKGLAGGTGELFF
-,TRBV7-9,TRBJ2-2,CASSPGGVNTGELFF
-,TRBV2,TRBJ2-7,CASSPWDAGEQYF
-,TRBV25-1,TRBJ1-1,CASSDSGRRDTEAFF
once,TRBV19,TRBJ1-6,CASSIDAGRNSPLHF
few,TRBV9,TRBJ1-1,CASSVGAGLNTEAFF
-,TRBV28,TRBJ2-1,CASSFLSGNNYNEQFF
-,TRBV5-1,-,CASSATTSGGAHEQYF
-,TRBV19,TRBJ1-2,CASSIDTGSGYTF
-,TRBV7-8,TRBJ1-1,CASSVQGPTEAFF
-,TRBV7-9,TRBJ2-1,CASSPGAGGNYHEQFF
-,TRBV7-3,TRBJ2-5,CASSLNAGVGETQYF
-,TRBV27,TRBJ2-1,CASSLFGGNPQFF
-,TRBV28,TRBJ2-1,CASKVWGRASNEQFF
-,TRBV28,TRBJ2-4,CASTTVSGIQYF
-,TRBV6-1,TRBJ2-2,CASGNRGTGELFF
-,TRBV28,TRBJ1-5,CASSSGARGKDQPQHF
-,TRBV5-1,TRBJ2-7,CASSSLSGGADEQYF
-,TRBV25-1,TRBJ1-2,CASSEIGDRAPTNYGYTF